This is a list of T cell receptor beta chains from one sample in a study of blood T cells in healthy people across ages. TCRdb redid the calling of the 5' RACE reads with MiXCR, one entry per CDR3 protein. The sample holds about 1,800,000 distinct CDR3 sequences, approximately 28% seen once. The sample comprised blood. All receptors come from a woman aged 25 to 39 in good health. Both conserved end residues are part of each CDR3. Each record gives: V gene, clone size, J gene, D gene, CDR3 DNA, CDR3 protein. D genes are given only for firm matches. The size entry is marked missing in some rows and otherwise reads once, few, many or a size class.

v_gene: TRBV20-1; abundance: NA; j_gene: TRBJ1-6; d_gene: NA; CDR3nt: TGCAGTGCTAGAGAGGCGGGTGAGGCGAGATCACCCCTCCACTTT; CDR3aa: CSAREAGEARSPLHF
v_gene: TRBV4-1; abundance: many; j_gene: TRBJ2-4; d_gene: NA; CDR3nt: TGCGCCAGCAGCCAAGGGAGGGTTTCGGCCAAAAACATTCAGTACTTC; CDR3aa: CASSQGRVSAKNIQYF
v_gene: TRBV10-3; abundance: NA; j_gene: TRBJ1-4; d_gene: NA; CDR3nt: TGTGCCATCAGTGATAATCAGTTTAAACTGTTTTTT; CDR3aa: CAISDNQFKLFF
v_gene: TRBV29-1; abundance: few; j_gene: TRBJ2-5; d_gene: NA; CDR3nt: TGCAGCGTTGGACTGAGAACAGGCGCCCTTATGCAGACCCAGTACTTC; CDR3aa: CSVGLRTGALMQTQYF
v_gene: TRBV29-1; abundance: many; j_gene: TRBJ1-2; d_gene: NA; CDR3nt: TGCAGCGTTGAAGATACCGGTTACCTCTATGGCTACACCTTC; CDR3aa: CSVEDTGYLYGYTF
v_gene: TRBV5-1; abundance: NA; j_gene: TRBJ1-1; d_gene: NA; CDR3nt: TGCGCCAGCAACGCCATTGGGGGCGGCACTGAAGCTTTCTTT; CDR3aa: CASNAIGGGTEAFF
v_gene: TRBV20-1; abundance: few; j_gene: TRBJ2-1; d_gene: TRBD2; CDR3nt: TGCAGTGCTAGAGACCCGGCGGGGGGGGAGGTTTTGTTCTTC; CDR3aa: CSARDPAGGEVLFF
v_gene: TRBV12-3/TRBV12-4; abundance: NA; j_gene: TRBJ1-2; d_gene: NA; CDR3nt: TGTGCCAGCAGTCCTCCCTGGACCTTC; CDR3aa: CASSPPWTF
v_gene: TRBV6-5; abundance: NA; j_gene: TRBJ2-5; d_gene: NA; CDR3nt: TGTGCCAGCAGTTCCAGGGTTCCAGAGACCCAGTACTTC; CDR3aa: CASSSRVPETQYF
v_gene: TRBV11-2; abundance: NA; j_gene: TRBJ2-1; d_gene: NA; CDR3nt: TGTGCCAGCAGCTTAGTGGCCGATCCCAGCCGGCAGTTCTTC; CDR3aa: CASSLVADPSRQFF
v_gene: TRBV3-1; abundance: NA; j_gene: TRBJ1-6; d_gene: NA; CDR3nt: TGTGCCAGCAGCCCAACGGTACTGAATTCACCCCTCCACTTT; CDR3aa: CASSPTVLNSPLHF
v_gene: TRBV11-2; abundance: few; j_gene: TRBJ2-1; d_gene: NA; CDR3nt: TGTGCCAGCAGCTTAGAGGTCGGCTTCCATGAGCAGTTCTTC; CDR3aa: CASSLEVGFHEQFF
v_gene: TRBV12-3/TRBV12-4; abundance: NA; j_gene: TRBJ1-3; d_gene: NA; CDR3nt: TGTGCCAGCAGTTTAAACGGCGGAAACTCTGGAAACACCATATATTTT; CDR3aa: CASSLNGGNSGNTIYF
v_gene: TRBV18; abundance: NA; j_gene: TRBJ1-6; d_gene: NA; CDR3nt: TGTGCCAGCTCACCTCAGCAGGGCAATAATTCACCCCTCCACTTT; CDR3aa: CASSPQQGNNSPLHF
v_gene: TRBV7-9; abundance: many; j_gene: TRBJ2-1; d_gene: NA; CDR3nt: TGTGCCAGCAGCCCGGCGGGGTATGAGCAGTTCTTC; CDR3aa: CASSPAGYEQFF
v_gene: TRBV20-1; abundance: NA; j_gene: TRBJ1-6; d_gene: NA; CDR3nt: TGCAGTGCTAGGCGTGGAGCAGGGGTGAATTCACCCCTCCACTTT; CDR3aa: CSARRGAGVNSPLHF
v_gene: TRBV12-3/TRBV12-4; abundance: NA; j_gene: TRBJ2-3; d_gene: TRBD2; CDR3nt: TGTGCCAGCAGTTTATCGGCTAGCGGGAGTCCGGATACGCAGTATTTT; CDR3aa: CASSLSASGSPDTQYF
v_gene: TRBV20-1; abundance: few; j_gene: TRBJ2-1; d_gene: TRBD2; CDR3nt: TGCAGTGCTAGACCGGGACTAGCGTCCTTCAATGAGCAGTTCTTC; CDR3aa: CSARPGLASFNEQFF
v_gene: TRBV6-1; abundance: few; j_gene: TRBJ1-5; d_gene: NA; CDR3nt: TGTGCCAGCAGTGTCTTGCAGCTCAATCAGCCCCAGCATTTT; CDR3aa: CASSVLQLNQPQHF
v_gene: TRBV30; abundance: NA; j_gene: TRBJ2-7; d_gene: NA; CDR3nt: TGTGCCTACGGCAACCCCTACGAGCAGTACTTC; CDR3aa: CAYGNPYEQYF
v_gene: TRBV27; abundance: few; j_gene: TRBJ2-7; d_gene: NA; CDR3nt: TGTGCCAGCAGTTTATCGCCTCGGAGCAGGAGCTACGAGCAGTACTTC; CDR3aa: CASSLSPRSRSYEQYF
v_gene: TRBV7-2; abundance: few; j_gene: TRBJ2-7; d_gene: NA; CDR3nt: TGTGCCAGCGCCGCGACGGCGGGTTTCTACGAGCAGTACTTC; CDR3aa: CASAATAGFYEQYF
v_gene: TRBV20-1; abundance: NA; j_gene: TRBJ1-2; d_gene: NA; CDR3nt: TGCAGTGCTCAAACGGGACTCTATGGCTACACCTTC; CDR3aa: CSAQTGLYGYTF
v_gene: TRBV20-1; abundance: NA; j_gene: TRBJ1-4; d_gene: NA; CDR3nt: TGCAGTGCTAGCCGCCGACAGACGATGAATAATGAGAAACTGTTTTTT; CDR3aa: CSASRRQTMNNEKLFF
v_gene: TRBV15; abundance: few; j_gene: TRBJ2-7; d_gene: TRBD2; CDR3nt: TGTGCCACCAGCAGAGGGGTGGGGCGGGAGAACGCCTACGAGCAGTACTTC; CDR3aa: CATSRGVGRENAYEQYF
v_gene: TRBV20-1; abundance: NA; j_gene: TRBJ2-7; d_gene: TRBD2; CDR3nt: TGCAGTGCTAGGCCACTAGCGCCCTCCTACAATGAGCAGTACTTC; CDR3aa: CSARPLAPSYNEQYF
v_gene: TRBV5-1; abundance: many; j_gene: TRBJ2-3; d_gene: NA; CDR3nt: TGCGCCAGCAGCCCCGATAGCGGAAACACAGATACGCAGTATTTT; CDR3aa: CASSPDSGNTDTQYF
v_gene: TRBV5-1; abundance: NA; j_gene: TRBJ1-4; d_gene: NA; CDR3nt: TGCGCCAGCAGCTCCGGAGAGGGTCGGGAAAAACTGTTTTTT; CDR3aa: CASSSGEGREKLFF
v_gene: TRBV14; abundance: few; j_gene: TRBJ2-1; d_gene: NA; CDR3nt: TGTGCCAGCAGCCAAGAAAATCTACTGGGGAGCTCCTACAATGAGCAGTTCTTC; CDR3aa: CASSQENLLGSSYNEQFF
v_gene: TRBV9; abundance: NA; j_gene: TRBJ2-2; d_gene: NA; CDR3nt: TGTGCCAGCAGCGTAGACAAGGGGTGGGGGGAGCTGTTTTTT; CDR3aa: CASSVDKGWGELFF
v_gene: TRBV29-1; abundance: NA; j_gene: TRBJ1-1; d_gene: NA; CDR3nt: TGCAGCGCTCAAACGTCGACCGGTGCTTTCTTT; CDR3aa: CSAQTSTGAFF
v_gene: TRBV18; abundance: NA; j_gene: TRBJ2-5; d_gene: NA; CDR3nt: TGTGCCAGCTCACCCTTAGCCTCCCGCGAGGAGCAGTACTTC; CDR3aa: CASSPLASREEQYF
v_gene: TRBV5-1; abundance: NA; j_gene: TRBJ2-7; d_gene: TRBD1; CDR3nt: TGCGCCAGCAGTTCAGCACACAATTGGCCAGGGGGAGACTCCGACGAGCAGTACTTC; CDR3aa: CASSSAHNWPGGDSDEQYF
v_gene: TRBV24-1; abundance: NA; j_gene: TRBJ2-1; d_gene: NA; CDR3nt: TGTGCCACCAGTGACGGGACGCCCTCCTACAATGAGCAGTTCTTC; CDR3aa: CATSDGTPSYNEQFF
v_gene: TRBV11-2; abundance: NA; j_gene: TRBJ2-1; d_gene: TRBD2; CDR3nt: TGTGCCAGCAGCTTAGTAATAGCGGGGACCAATGAGCAGTTCTTC; CDR3aa: CASSLVIAGTNEQFF
v_gene: TRBV5-1; abundance: NA; j_gene: TRBJ1-6; d_gene: NA; CDR3nt: TGCGCCAGCAGCTGGGAAGGGGGAGCTAATCTCTCCCACTTT; CDR3aa: CASSWEGGANLSHF
v_gene: TRBV28; abundance: NA; j_gene: TRBJ1-2; d_gene: NA; CDR3nt: TGTGCCAGCAGACCCGCTGTATATGGCTACACCTTC; CDR3aa: CASRPAVYGYTF
v_gene: TRBV2; abundance: NA; j_gene: TRBJ2-5; d_gene: TRBD2; CDR3nt: TGTGCCAGCAGTCCCCCCGGGACTAGCGGGGGTAGAGAGACCCAGTACTTC; CDR3aa: CASSPPGTSGGRETQYF
v_gene: TRBV5-1; abundance: NA; j_gene: TRBJ1-1; d_gene: TRBD1; CDR3nt: TGCGCCAGCAGCTCGGTAGCCTCTGGACAGGGCGGTCTTTTCTTT; CDR3aa: CASSSVASGQGGLFF
v_gene: TRBV20-1; abundance: few; j_gene: TRBJ2-2; d_gene: TRBD2; CDR3nt: TGCAGTGCTCCCCGGGGGGGCGCCACCGGGGAGCTGTTTTTT; CDR3aa: CSAPRGGATGELFF
v_gene: TRBV7-3; abundance: NA; j_gene: TRBJ1-2; d_gene: NA; CDR3nt: TGTGCCAGCAGCTTAACGTCCGGTGCTGGCCACACCTTC; CDR3aa: CASSLTSGAGHTF
v_gene: TRBV4-3; abundance: NA; j_gene: TRBJ2-1; d_gene: NA; CDR3nt: TGCGCCAGCAGCCGAGGATTTGACACCCGCTATGAGCAGTTCTTC; CDR3aa: CASSRGFDTRYEQFF
v_gene: TRBV30; abundance: NA; j_gene: TRBJ2-7; d_gene: NA; CDR3nt: TGTGCCTGGGACAGTGGGACGATCTCCTACAATGAGCAGTACTTC; CDR3aa: CAWDSGTISYNEQYF
v_gene: TRBV9; abundance: many; j_gene: TRBJ2-7; d_gene: NA; CDR3nt: TGTGCCAGCAGCGTAGCCTCAGGTTTCGAGCAGTACTTC; CDR3aa: CASSVASGFEQYF
v_gene: TRBV20-1; abundance: once; j_gene: TRBJ2-2; d_gene: NA; CDR3nt: TGCAGTGCCAAACAGGGAGGAGGCTCCGGGGAGCTGTTTTTT; CDR3aa: CSAKQGGGSGELFF
v_gene: TRBV7-6; abundance: NA; j_gene: TRBJ2-3; d_gene: NA; CDR3nt: TGTGCCAGCAGCTCAGCTGTTAGCACAGATACGCAGTATTTT; CDR3aa: CASSSAVSTDTQYF
v_gene: TRBV12-5; abundance: NA; j_gene: TRBJ2-5; d_gene: NA; CDR3nt: TGTGCTAGTGAAGGAGGGCACGAAGAGCAGTACTTC; CDR3aa: CASEGGHEEQYF
v_gene: TRBV2; abundance: NA; j_gene: TRBJ1-5; d_gene: NA; CDR3nt: TGTGCCAGCAGCCTGGCTACGCAGCCCCAGCATTTT; CDR3aa: CASSLATQPQHF
v_gene: TRBV5-1; abundance: many; j_gene: TRBJ2-7; d_gene: NA; CDR3nt: TGCGCCAGCACCAAGACAGTGGAAACCTACGAGCAGTACTTC; CDR3aa: CASTKTVETYEQYF
v_gene: TRBV29-1; abundance: few; j_gene: TRBJ2-3; d_gene: NA; CDR3nt: TGCAGCGTTGAAGGGGGAGGACCAGATACGCAGTATTTT; CDR3aa: CSVEGGGPDTQYF
v_gene: TRBV12-3/TRBV12-4; abundance: few; j_gene: TRBJ1-1; d_gene: NA; CDR3nt: TGTGCCAGCACCTCCCGCCGGAGGATGAACACTGAAGCTTTCTTT; CDR3aa: CASTSRRRMNTEAFF
v_gene: TRBV29-1; abundance: NA; j_gene: TRBJ2-1; d_gene: TRBD2; CDR3nt: TGCAGCGTTGAAGGGGTAGCGGGAGGTATGGATGAGCAGTTCTTC; CDR3aa: CSVEGVAGGMDEQFF
v_gene: TRBV30; abundance: NA; j_gene: TRBJ1-2; d_gene: NA; CDR3nt: TGTGCCTGGAGCCCGGGATTCAACTATGGCTACACCTTC; CDR3aa: CAWSPGFNYGYTF